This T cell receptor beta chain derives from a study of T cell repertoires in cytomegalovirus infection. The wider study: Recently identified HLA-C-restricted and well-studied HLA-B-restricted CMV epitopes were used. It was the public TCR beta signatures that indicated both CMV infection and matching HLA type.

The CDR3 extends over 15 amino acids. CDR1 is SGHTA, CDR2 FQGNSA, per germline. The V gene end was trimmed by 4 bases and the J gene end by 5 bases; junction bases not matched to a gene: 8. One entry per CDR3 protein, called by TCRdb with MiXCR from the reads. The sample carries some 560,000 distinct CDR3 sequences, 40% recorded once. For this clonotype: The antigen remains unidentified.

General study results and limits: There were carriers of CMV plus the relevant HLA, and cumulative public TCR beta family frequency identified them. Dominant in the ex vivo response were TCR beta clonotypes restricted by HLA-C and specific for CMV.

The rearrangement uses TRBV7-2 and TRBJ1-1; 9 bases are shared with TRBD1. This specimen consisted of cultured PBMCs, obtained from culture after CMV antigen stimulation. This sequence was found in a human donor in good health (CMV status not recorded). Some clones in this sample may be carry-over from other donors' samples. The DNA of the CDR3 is TGTGCCAGCAGCTACCTGGACAGGGGAGCGACTGAAGCTTTCTTT. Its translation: CASSYLDRGATEAFF. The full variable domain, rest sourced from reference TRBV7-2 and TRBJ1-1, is GAGVSQSPSNKVTEKGKDVELRCDPISGHTALYWYRQSLGQGLEFLIYFQGNSAPDKSGLPSDRFSAERTGGSVSTLTIQRTQQEDSAVYLCASSYLDRGATEAFFGQGTRLTVV.